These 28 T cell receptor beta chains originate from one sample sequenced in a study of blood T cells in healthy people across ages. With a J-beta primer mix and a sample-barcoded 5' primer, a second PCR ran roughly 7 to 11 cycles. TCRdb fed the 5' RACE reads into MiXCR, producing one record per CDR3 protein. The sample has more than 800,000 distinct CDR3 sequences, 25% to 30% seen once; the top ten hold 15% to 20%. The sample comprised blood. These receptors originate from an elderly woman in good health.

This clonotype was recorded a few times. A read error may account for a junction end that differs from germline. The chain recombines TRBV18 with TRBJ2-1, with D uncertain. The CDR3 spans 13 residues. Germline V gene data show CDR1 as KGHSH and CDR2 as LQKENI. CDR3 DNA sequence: TGTGCCACCTCACCGGTCTCCTACAATGAGCAGTTCTTC. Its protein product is CATSPVSYNEQFF.

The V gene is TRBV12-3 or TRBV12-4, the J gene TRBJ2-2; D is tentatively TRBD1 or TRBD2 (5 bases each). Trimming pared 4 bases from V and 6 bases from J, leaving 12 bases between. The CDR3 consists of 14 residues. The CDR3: CASSYPGPAGELFF. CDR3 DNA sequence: TGTGCCAGCAGTTACCCGGGGCCTGCCGGGGAGCTGTTTTTT.

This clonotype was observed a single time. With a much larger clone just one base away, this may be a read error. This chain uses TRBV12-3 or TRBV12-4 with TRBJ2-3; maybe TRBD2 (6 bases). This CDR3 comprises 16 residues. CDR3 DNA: TGTGCCAGCAGCAAAGGGGAACTAGCTAGCACAGATGCGCAGTATTTT. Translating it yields CASSKGELASTDAQYF.

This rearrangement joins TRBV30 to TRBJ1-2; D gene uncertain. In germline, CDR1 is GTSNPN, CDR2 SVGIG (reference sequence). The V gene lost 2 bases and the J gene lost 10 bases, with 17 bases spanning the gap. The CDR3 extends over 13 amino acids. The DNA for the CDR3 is TGTGCCTGGAGTACTAGAATCGGGGTTGACTACACCTTC. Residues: CAWSTRIGVDYTF.

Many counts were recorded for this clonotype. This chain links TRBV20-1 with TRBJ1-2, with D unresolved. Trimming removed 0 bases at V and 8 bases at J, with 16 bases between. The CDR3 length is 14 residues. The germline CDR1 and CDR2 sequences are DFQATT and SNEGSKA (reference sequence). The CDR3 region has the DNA TGCAGTGCTAGAGATGAGCGGGCCCTTGGGGGCTACACCTTC. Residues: CSARDERALGGYTF.

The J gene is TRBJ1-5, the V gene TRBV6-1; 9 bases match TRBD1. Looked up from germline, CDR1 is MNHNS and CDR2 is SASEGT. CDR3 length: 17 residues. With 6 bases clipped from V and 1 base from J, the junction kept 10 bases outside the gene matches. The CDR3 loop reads CASRTRTGATSNQPQHF. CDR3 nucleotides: TGTGCCAGCAGGACCCGGACAGGGGCGACAAGCAATCAGCCCCAGCATTTT.

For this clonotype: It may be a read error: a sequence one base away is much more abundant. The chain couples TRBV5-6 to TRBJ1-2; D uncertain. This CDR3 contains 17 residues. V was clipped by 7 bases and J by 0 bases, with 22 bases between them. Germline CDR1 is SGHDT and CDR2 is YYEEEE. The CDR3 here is CASGAFGGVPPNYGYTF. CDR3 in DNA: TGTGCCAGCGGCGCTTTCGGTGGGGTGCCTCCTAACTATGGCTACACCTTC.

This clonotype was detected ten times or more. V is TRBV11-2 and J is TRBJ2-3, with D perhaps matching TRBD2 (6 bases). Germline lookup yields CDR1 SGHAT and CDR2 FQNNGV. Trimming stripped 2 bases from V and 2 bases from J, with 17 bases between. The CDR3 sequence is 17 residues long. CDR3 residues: CASSLKTGEPYTDTQYF. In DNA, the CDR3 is TGTGCCAGCAGCTTAAAAACGGGGGAACCTTACACAGATACGCAGTATTTT.

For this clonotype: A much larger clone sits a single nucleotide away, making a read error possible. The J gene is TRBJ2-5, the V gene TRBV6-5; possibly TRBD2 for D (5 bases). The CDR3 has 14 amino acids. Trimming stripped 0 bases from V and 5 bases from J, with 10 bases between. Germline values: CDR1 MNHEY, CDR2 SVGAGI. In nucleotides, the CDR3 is TGTGCCAGCAGTTACTCGCGATCGGGGGAGACCCAGTACTTC. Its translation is CASSYSRSGETQYF.

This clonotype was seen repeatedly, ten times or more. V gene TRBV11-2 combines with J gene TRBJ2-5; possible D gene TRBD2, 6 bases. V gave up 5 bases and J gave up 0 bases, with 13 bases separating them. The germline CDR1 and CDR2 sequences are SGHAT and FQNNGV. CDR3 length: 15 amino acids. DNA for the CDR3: TGTGCCAGCAGCGAAGCCAGGAGGGACCAAGAGACCCAGTACTTC. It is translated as CASSEARRDQETQYF.

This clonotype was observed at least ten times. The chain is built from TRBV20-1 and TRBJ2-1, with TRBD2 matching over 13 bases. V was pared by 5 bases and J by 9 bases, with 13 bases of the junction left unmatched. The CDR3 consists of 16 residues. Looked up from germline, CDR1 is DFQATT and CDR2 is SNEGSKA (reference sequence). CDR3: CSAFTRTSGGPREQFF. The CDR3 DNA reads TGCAGTGCTTTCACCCGGACTAGCGGGGGCCCCCGTGAGCAGTTCTTC.

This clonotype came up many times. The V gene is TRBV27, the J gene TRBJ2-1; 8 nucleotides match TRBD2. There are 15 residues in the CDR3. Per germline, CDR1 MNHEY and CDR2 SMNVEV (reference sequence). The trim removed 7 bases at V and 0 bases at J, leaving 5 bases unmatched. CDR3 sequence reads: CASTGGVSSYNEQFF. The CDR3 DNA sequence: TGTGCCAGCACCGGGGGGGTAAGCTCCTACAATGAGCAGTTCTTC.

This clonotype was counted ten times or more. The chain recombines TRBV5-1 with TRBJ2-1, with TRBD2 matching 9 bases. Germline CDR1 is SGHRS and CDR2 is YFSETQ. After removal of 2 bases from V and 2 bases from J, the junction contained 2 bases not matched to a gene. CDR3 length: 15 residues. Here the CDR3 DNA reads TGCGCCAGCAGCTTCGCGGGGGGGACCTACAATGAGCAGTTCTTC. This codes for CASSFAGGTYNEQFF.

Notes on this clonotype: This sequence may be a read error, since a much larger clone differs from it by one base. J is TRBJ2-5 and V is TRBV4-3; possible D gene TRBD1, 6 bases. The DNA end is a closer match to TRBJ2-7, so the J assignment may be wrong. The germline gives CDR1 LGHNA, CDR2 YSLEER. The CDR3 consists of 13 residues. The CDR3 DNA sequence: TGCGCCAGCAGCTCATCACAGGGTCGCGAGCAGTACTTC. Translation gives CASSSSQGREQYF.

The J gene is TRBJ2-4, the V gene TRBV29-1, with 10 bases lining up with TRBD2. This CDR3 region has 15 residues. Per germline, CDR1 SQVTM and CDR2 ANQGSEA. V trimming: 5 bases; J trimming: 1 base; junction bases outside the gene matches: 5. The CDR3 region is CSVSLAGEAKNIQYF. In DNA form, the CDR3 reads TGCAGCGTTAGTCTAGCGGGAGAGGCCAAAAACATTCAGTACTTC.

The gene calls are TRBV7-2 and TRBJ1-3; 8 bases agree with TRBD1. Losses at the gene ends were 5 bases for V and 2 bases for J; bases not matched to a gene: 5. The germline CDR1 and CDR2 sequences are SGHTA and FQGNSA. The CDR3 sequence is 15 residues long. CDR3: CASSPQGATGNTIYF. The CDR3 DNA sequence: TGTGCCAGCAGCCCTCAGGGGGCTACTGGAAACACCATATATTTT.

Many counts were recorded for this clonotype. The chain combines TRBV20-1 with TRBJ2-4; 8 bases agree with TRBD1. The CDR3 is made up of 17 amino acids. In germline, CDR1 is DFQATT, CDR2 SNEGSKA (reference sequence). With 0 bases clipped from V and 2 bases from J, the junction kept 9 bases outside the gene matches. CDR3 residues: CSARDLGPGGSKNIQYF. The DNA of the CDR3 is TGCAGTGCTAGAGATCTCGGGCCAGGGGGCTCCAAAAACATTCAGTACTTC.

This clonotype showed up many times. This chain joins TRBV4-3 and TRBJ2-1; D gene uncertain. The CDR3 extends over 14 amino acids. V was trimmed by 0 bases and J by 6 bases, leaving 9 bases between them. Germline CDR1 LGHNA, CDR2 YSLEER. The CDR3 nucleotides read TGCGCCAGCAGCCAAGAACCGACGGGCAATGAGCAGTTCTTC. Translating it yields CASSQEPTGNEQFF.

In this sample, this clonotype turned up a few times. CDR3 residues: CASSSLPPPNEQFF. CDR3 DNA: TGCGCCAGCAGCTCACTGCCCCCCCCCAATGAGCAGTTCTTC. V usage is TRBV5-1 and J usage is TRBJ2-1; D remains ambiguous. Germline CDR1 and CDR2: SGHRS and YFSETQ. Trimming stripped 3 bases from V and 6 bases from J, with 13 bases between. The CDR3 length is 14 residues.

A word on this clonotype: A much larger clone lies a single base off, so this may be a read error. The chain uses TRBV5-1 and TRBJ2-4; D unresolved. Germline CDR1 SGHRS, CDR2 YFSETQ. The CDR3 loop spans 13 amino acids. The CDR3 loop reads CASSLVCLNMQYF. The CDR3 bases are TGCGCCAGCAGCTTGGTGTGTTTAAACATGCAGTACTTC. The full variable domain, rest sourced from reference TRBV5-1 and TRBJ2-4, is KAGVTQTPRYLIKTRGQQVTLSCSPISGHRSVSWYQQTPGQGLQFLFEYFSETQRNKGNFPGRFSGRQFSNSRSEMNVSTLELGDSALYLCASSLVCLNMQYFGAGTRLSVL.

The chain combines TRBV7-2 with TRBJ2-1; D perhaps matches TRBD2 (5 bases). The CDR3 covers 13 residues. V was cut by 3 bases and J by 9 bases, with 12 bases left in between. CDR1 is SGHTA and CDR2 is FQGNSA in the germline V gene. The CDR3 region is CASSFYRGSEQFF. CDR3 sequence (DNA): TGTGCCAGCAGCTTTTATCGTGGGAGTGAGCAGTTCTTC.

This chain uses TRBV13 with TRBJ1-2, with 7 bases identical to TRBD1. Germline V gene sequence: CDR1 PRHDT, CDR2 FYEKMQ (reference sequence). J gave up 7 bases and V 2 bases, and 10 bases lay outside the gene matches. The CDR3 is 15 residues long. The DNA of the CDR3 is TGTGCCAGCAGCTTAAGGAGGGGGCCTCCCTTTGGCTACACCTTC. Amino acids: CASSLRRGPPFGYTF. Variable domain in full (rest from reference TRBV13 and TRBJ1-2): AAGVIQSPRHLIKEKRETATLKCYPIPRHDTVYWYQQGPGQDPQFLISFYEKMQSDKGSIPDRFSAQQFSDYHSELNMSSLELGDSALYFCASSLRRGPPFGYTFGSGTRLTVV.

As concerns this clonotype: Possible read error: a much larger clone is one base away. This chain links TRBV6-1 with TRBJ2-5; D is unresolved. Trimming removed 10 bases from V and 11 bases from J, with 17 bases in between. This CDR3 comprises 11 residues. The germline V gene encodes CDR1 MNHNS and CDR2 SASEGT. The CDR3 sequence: CATDLHNEQYF. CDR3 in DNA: TGTGCCACCGACCTTCACAATGAGCAGTACTTC.

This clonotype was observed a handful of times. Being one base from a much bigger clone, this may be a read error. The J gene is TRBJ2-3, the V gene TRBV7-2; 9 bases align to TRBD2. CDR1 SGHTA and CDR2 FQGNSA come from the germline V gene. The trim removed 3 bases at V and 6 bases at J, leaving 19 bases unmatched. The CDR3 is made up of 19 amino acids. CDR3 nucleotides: TGTGCCAGCAGCTTTCATGTAGCGGGGGCTCTCGTGTCGGGTGATACGCAGTATTTT. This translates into CASSFHVAGALVSGDTQYF.

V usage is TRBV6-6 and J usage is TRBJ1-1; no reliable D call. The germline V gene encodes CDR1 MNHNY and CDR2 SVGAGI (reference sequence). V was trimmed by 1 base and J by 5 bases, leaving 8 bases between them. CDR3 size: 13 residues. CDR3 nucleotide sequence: TGTGCCAGCAGTTACTTGAGTGAAACTGAAGCTTTCTTT. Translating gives CASSYLSETEAFF.

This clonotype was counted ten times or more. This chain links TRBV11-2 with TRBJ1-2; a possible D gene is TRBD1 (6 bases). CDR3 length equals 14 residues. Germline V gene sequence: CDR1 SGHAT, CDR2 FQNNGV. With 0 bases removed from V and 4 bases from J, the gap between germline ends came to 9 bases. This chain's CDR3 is CASSLDQGPYGYTF. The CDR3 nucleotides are TGTGCCAGCAGCTTAGATCAGGGGCCCTATGGCTACACCTTC.

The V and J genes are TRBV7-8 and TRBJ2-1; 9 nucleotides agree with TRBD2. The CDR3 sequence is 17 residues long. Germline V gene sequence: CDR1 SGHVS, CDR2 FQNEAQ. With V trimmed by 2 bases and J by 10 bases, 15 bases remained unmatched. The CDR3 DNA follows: TGTGCCAGCAGCTTAAGTGCGAGCGGGGGGCTATCCAACGAGCAGTTCTTC. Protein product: CASSLSASGGLSNEQFF.

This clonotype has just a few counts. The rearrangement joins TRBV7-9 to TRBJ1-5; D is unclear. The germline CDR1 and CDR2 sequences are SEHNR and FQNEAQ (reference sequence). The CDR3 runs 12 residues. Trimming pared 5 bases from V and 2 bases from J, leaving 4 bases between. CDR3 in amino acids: CASSVRNQPQHF. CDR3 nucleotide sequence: TGTGCCAGCAGCGTCCGCAATCAGCCCCAGCATTTT.